Presented here are 31 T cell receptor beta chains from one specimen sequenced in a study of blood T cell repertoires in COVID-19. Profiling relied on immunoSEQ multiplex PCR, and the TCRdb table lists in-frame clones only, not all of them. The sample gives 130,000 to 150,000 clones, about 88% of which show up once; roughly a tenth is in the top ten. The sequenced sample consisted of peripheral blood. The receptors were sampled from a man aged 50 or older with active or convalescent COVID-19.

CDR3: CAWSRAGLAAYNEQFF. CDR3 in DNA: TGTGCCTGGAGTCGAGCAGGACTAGCGGCATACAATGAGCAGTTCTTC. The rearrangement joins TRBV30 to TRBJ2-1; 10 nucleotides match TRBD2. Trimming cost V 2 bases and J 4 bases; bases outside gene matches: 8. Germline loops: CDR1 GTSNPN, CDR2 SVGIG (reference sequence). The CDR3 is 16 amino acids.

The chain links TRBV5-5 to TRBJ1-3, with a possible D match to TRBD1 (5 bases). V was trimmed by 3 bases and J by 0 bases, leaving 10 bases between them. The germline CDR1 and CDR2 sequences are SGHKS and YYEKEE (reference sequence). CDR3 length equals 15 residues. This CDR3 is CASSSEGSSGNTIYF. In DNA form, the CDR3 reads TGTGCCAGCAGCTCGGAGGGGAGCTCTGGAAACACCATATATTTT.

This chain uses TRBV5-5 with TRBJ2-6; D is undetermined. The CDR3 runs 16 residues. V shed 4 bases and J shed 0 bases, with 11 bases lying between them. CDR1 SGHKS and CDR2 YYEKEE come from the germline V gene (reference sequence). CDR3 residues: CASSLRTNSGANVLTF. The DNA of the CDR3 is TGTGCCAGCAGCCTGCGTACCAACTCTGGGGCCAACGTCCTGACTTTC.

This clone has only one observation. The chain employs TRBV19 and TRBJ2-3, with 12 bases aligning to TRBD2. V lost 3 bases, J lost 0 bases, and 4 bases stayed unmatched. The CDR3 covers 17 residues. CDR1 and CDR2 (germline): LNHDA, SQIVND (reference sequence). CDR3 DNA: TGTGCCAGTAGTATGACTAGCGGGAGATTTAGCACAGATACGCAGTATTTT. The encoded protein is CASSMTSGRFSTDTQYF.

The rearrangement joins TRBV5-1 to TRBJ2-3; 9 nucleotides agree with TRBD2. This CDR3 has 16 amino acids. Germline CDR1 reads SGHRS; CDR2 reads YFSETQ. Trimming took 0 bases from V and 2 from J; bases not matched to a gene: 4. The CDR3 bases are TGCGCCAGCAGCTTGGTCCTAGCGGGACACACAGATACGCAGTATTTT. Its translation is CASSLVLAGHTDTQYF.

This chain connects TRBV19 to TRBJ2-5; possible D gene TRBD2, 6 bases. Trimming shortened V by 6 bases and J by 5 bases, and 16 bases separated the two germline ends. The CDR3 has 14 residues. Germline loops: CDR1 LNHDA, CDR2 SQIVND (reference sequence). The CDR3, as DNA: TGTGCCAGTAGCCCCCCAGCAGGGAGGGAGACCCAGTACTTC. Translating gives CASSPPAGRETQYF.

The V and J genes are TRBV27 and TRBJ1-2; 10 nucleotides align to TRBD1. Trimming took 7 bases from V and 6 from J; bases not matched to a gene: 8. There are 14 residues in the CDR3. Germline loops: CDR1 MNHEY, CDR2 SMNVEV (reference sequence). In nucleotides, the CDR3 is TGTGCCAGCACCCGGGACAGGGGAGGGGATGGCTACACCTTC. Its protein product is CASTRDRGGDGYTF.

V gene TRBV12-3 or TRBV12-4 combines with J gene TRBJ1-2; D is uncertain. Between the trimmed V and J ends, which lost 6 bases and 8 bases, there was a span of 13 bases. This CDR3 region has 12 residues. CDR3 nucleotide sequence: TGTGCCAGCAGCGCGATCCAAAGAGGCTACACCTTC. Protein product: CASSAIQRGYTF.

The rearrangement uses TRBV28 and TRBJ2-1; D is perhaps TRBD2 (6 bases). Germline CDR1 and CDR2: MDHEN and SYDVKM. This CDR3 is built from 13 residues. Trimming removed 7 bases from V and 3 bases from J, with 10 bases in between. CDR3 sequence: CASIGTYYNEQFF. The CDR3 DNA sequence: TGTGCCAGCATCGGGACTTACTACAATGAGCAGTTCTTC. The variable domain in full, with the rest retrieved from reference TRBV28 and TRBJ2-1, is DVKVTQSSRYLVKRTGEKVFLECVQDMDHENMFWYRQDPGLGLRLIYFSYDVKMKEKGDIPEGYSVSREKKERFSLILESASTNQTSMYLCASIGTYYNEQFFGPGTRLTVL.

This sequence joins TRBV14 and TRBJ2-1; tentatively, D is TRBD2 (5 bases). Germline V CDR1 and CDR2: SGHDN, FVKESK. This CDR3 is built from 16 residues. The germline V and J ends were trimmed by 1 base and 15 bases, with 25 bases remaining between them. Here the CDR3 DNA reads TGTGCCAGCAGCCAAGTAGAGGTGCCAGCGGCGGGTAGACTGTTCTTC. It codes for CASSQVEVPAAGRLFF.

The V call is TRBV19, the J call TRBJ2-1; 10 bases match TRBD2. After removal of 8 bases from V and 6 bases from J, the junction contained 7 bases not matched to a gene. The germline gives CDR1 LNHDA, CDR2 SQIVND (reference sequence). This CDR3 comprises 14 residues. The CDR3 coding sequence is TGTGCCAGTGGGGGGCTAGCGGGAGTCAATGAGCAGTTCTTC. This sequence encodes CASGGLAGVNEQFF.

CDR3: CAWSVLNHRSGNTIYF. The CDR3 region has the DNA TGTGCCTGGAGTGTACTTAATCACAGATCTGGAAACACCATATATTTT. The chain couples TRBV30 to TRBJ1-3, with D unclear. CDR1 is GTSNPN, CDR2 SVGIG, per germline (reference sequence). V gave up 0 bases and J gave up 1 base, with 13 bases separating them. This CDR3 has 16 residues.

Remarks on this clone: In the same sample, other DNA sequences code for this CDR3. The chain uses TRBV18 and TRBJ2-7, with TRBD1 identical over 8 bases. CDR3 length equals 14 residues. The junction had 2 bases not matched to a gene; V was cut back by 2 bases and J by 2 bases. From germline, CDR1 is KGHSH and CDR2 LQKENI. CDR3 loop: CASSPGTGTYEQYF. The CDR3 DNA reads TGTGCCAGCTCACCAGGGACAGGAACCTACGAGCAGTACTTC. Supplemented by reference TRBV18 and TRBJ2-7, the full variable domain reads NAGVMQNPRHLVRRRGQEARLRCSPMKGHSHVYWYRQLPEEGLKFMVYLQKENIIDESGMPKERFSAEFPKEGPSILRIQQVVRGDSAAYFCASSPGTGTYEQYFGPGTRLTVT.

This clone showed up just once. The chain joins TRBV6-5 to TRBJ1-1, with TRBD1 as a possible D gene (6 bases). CDR1 is MNHEY and CDR2 is SVGAGI in the germline V gene. The CDR3 runs 13 residues. Between the trimmed V and J ends, which lost 6 bases and 5 bases, there was a span of 13 bases. This CDR3 is CASSRQQGTEAFF. The CDR3 DNA is TGTGCCAGCAGCCGACAACAGGGTACTGAAGCTTTCTTT.

The rearrangement uses TRBV24-1 and TRBJ2-3; D possibly corresponds to TRBD1 (6 bases). Trimming took off 7 bases at V and 1 base at J, with 14 bases between the two ends. The CDR3 consists of 15 residues. CDR1 is KGHDR, CDR2 SFDVKD, per germline. CDR3 amino acids: CATSPDSQRTDTQYF. CDR3 nucleotides: TGTGCCACCAGCCCGGACAGTCAACGCACAGATACGCAGTATTTT.

The chain joins TRBV7-6 to TRBJ2-2; 13 bases map to TRBD2. With V trimmed by 0 bases and J by 7 bases, 14 bases remained unmatched. CDR1 is SGHVS, CDR2 FNYEAQ, per germline. CDR3 length equals 20 residues. The CDR3 DNA reads TGTGCCAGCAGCTTAGCCCCTTACCCGGGACTAGCGGGAATGATCGGGGAGCTGTTTTTT. Protein: CASSLAPYPGLAGMIGELFF.

V usage is TRBV2 and J usage is TRBJ2-7; the match to TRBD1 covers 7 bases. The CDR3 consists of 14 residues. J lost 4 bases, V lost 8 bases, and 11 bases had no gene match. The germline V gene has CDR1 SNHLY and CDR2 FYNNEI. The CDR3 loop is CASLGQLWSYEQYF. CDR3 DNA sequence: TGTGCCAGCTTGGGACAGCTCTGGAGTTACGAGCAGTACTTC.

In this sample, this clone turned up once. The chain has TRBV7-9 and TRBJ2-2; 9 bases align to TRBD2. Germline trimming cut 4 bases from V and 3 bases from J; bases unmatched to any gene: 9. Germline V gene sequence: CDR1 SEHNR, CDR2 FQNEAQ (reference sequence). There are 17 residues in the CDR3. The CDR3 region is CASSYPAGGPDTGELFF. The CDR3 DNA is TGTGCCAGCAGCTACCCTGCGGGAGGGCCGGACACCGGGGAGCTGTTTTTT.

The rearrangement links TRBV6-5 to TRBJ1-6; TRBD1 agrees at 7 bases. The trim removed 6 bases at V and 6 bases at J, leaving 2 bases unmatched. Germline loops: CDR1 MNHEY, CDR2 SVGAGI. The CDR3 is 13 amino acids. CDR3 sequence: CASSRQGNSPLHF. The CDR3 coding sequence is TGTGCCAGCAGCCGACAGGGTAATTCACCCCTCCACTTT.

This chain connects TRBV4-2 to TRBJ1-6; D is perhaps TRBD1 (6 bases). CDR1 is LGHNA, CDR2 YNFKEQ, per germline. Trimming pared 0 bases from V and 3 bases from J, leaving 12 bases between. The CDR3 spans 17 residues. The CDR3 DNA reads as TGTGCCAGCAGCCAAGATGAGACAGGTTACTATAATTCACCCCTCCACTTT. This sequence encodes CASSQDETGYYNSPLHF.

The chain has TRBV3-1 (or the pseudogene TRBV3-2) and TRBJ2-3; 7 bases match TRBD2. There are 17 residues in the CDR3. Trimming at V came to 0 bases and at J to 7 bases, leaving 13 bases not matched to a gene. The germline V gene encodes CDR1 LGHDT and CDR2 YNNKEL (reference sequence). CDR3: CASSQDPLLGGWNTQYF. DNA of the CDR3: TGTGCCAGCAGCCAAGACCCCCTCCTCGGGGGGTGGAATACGCAGTATTTT.

The V and J genes are TRBV7-9 and TRBJ2-7; weak D call: TRBD1 (6 bases). The CDR3 totals 12 residues. V shed 3 bases and J shed 6 bases, with 9 bases lying between them. Germline V CDR1 and CDR2: SEHNR, FQNEAQ (reference sequence). The CDR3 coding sequence is TGTGCCAGCAGCTTTGGGGGCGCCGAGCAGTACTTC. This gives the protein CASSFGGAEQYF.

This sequence joins TRBV2 and TRBJ1-2; D perhaps matches TRBD1 (6 bases). The ends were cut back, 5 bases at V and 6 bases at J, with 16 bases in the middle. This CDR3 has 14 amino acids. Germline CDR1 reads SNHLY; CDR2 reads FYNNEI. In DNA, the CDR3 is TGTGCCAGCAGTCCCCTACAGGGTCTCCATGGCTACACCTTC. Its protein is CASSPLQGLHGYTF. Full variable domain (rest looked up from reference TRBV2 and TRBJ1-2): EPEVTQTPSHQVTQMGQEVILRCVPISNHLYFYWYRQILGQKVEFLVSFYNNEISEKSEIFDDQFSVERPDGSNFTLKIRSTKLEDSAMYFCASSPLQGLHGYTFGSGTRLTVV.

This CDR3 reads CATSSGGVSGANVLTF. The CDR3 DNA reads as TGTGCCACCAGCTCCGGGGGTGTCTCTGGGGCCAACGTCCTGACTTTC. The V call is TRBV15, the J call TRBJ2-6; D is perhaps TRBD2 (6 bases). The germline V gene has CDR1 LNHNV and CDR2 YYDKDF (reference sequence). This CDR3 has 16 amino acids. V lost 5 bases to trimming and J lost 0 bases, with 11 bases between them. Combining the CDR3 with reference TRBV15 and TRBJ2-6 gives the whole variable domain DAMVIQNPRYQVTQFGKPVTLSCSQTLNHNVMYWYQQKSSQAPKLLFHYYDKDFNNEADTPDNFQSRRPNTSFCFLDIRSPGLGDTAMYLCATSSGGVSGANVLTFGAGSRLTVL.

The sample holds one count of this clone. This chain joins TRBV7-2 and TRBJ2-1; 10 positions agree with TRBD2. CDR3 size: 21 residues. The trim removed 0 bases at V and 0 bases at J, leaving 14 bases unmatched. Germline V gene sequence: CDR1 SGHTA, CDR2 FQGNSA. The CDR3 region has the DNA TGTGCCAGCAGCTTAGCCCGACTAGCGGGTGAACCTCTCCACTCCTACAATGAGCAGTTCTTC. This translates into CASSLARLAGEPLHSYNEQFF.

This clone was seen only once. The rearrangement joins TRBV9 to TRBJ2-1; 8 positions match TRBD2. V shed 4 bases and J 7 bases; nucleotides not matched to a gene: 16. CDR1 and CDR2 from the germline V gene are SGDLS and YYNGEE. The CDR3 runs 17 residues. CDR3 DNA sequence: TGTGCCAGCAGCCGAGGACAGTCGGGAGGGATAGAAAATGAGCAGTTCTTC. This translates into CASSRGQSGGIENEQFF.

The V and J genes are TRBV6-5 and TRBJ1-1, with a possible D match to TRBD1 (5 bases). Trimming took 3 bases from V and 8 from J, leaving 16 bases between them. The CDR3 length is 14 residues. CDR1 is MNHEY and CDR2 is SVGAGI in the germline V gene. The CDR3 loop reads CASSYRQGSREAFF. CDR3 bases: TGTGCCAGCAGTTATCGGCAGGGTTCCAGAGAAGCTTTCTTT.

V is TRBV12-3 or TRBV12-4 and J is TRBJ2-7, with a weak D call TRBD2 (5 bases). The CDR3 length is 13 residues. The germline V and J ends were trimmed by 5 bases and 2 bases, with 10 bases remaining between them. The CDR3 bases are TGTGCCAGCAGTATGACGGGGACCTACGAGCAGTACTTC. This codes for CASSMTGTYEQYF.

The rearrangement joins TRBV3-1 (or the pseudogene TRBV3-2) to TRBJ2-7; 11 bases agree with TRBD2. CDR3 size: 13 residues. With 8 bases clipped from V and 3 bases from J, the junction kept 3 bases outside the gene matches. Per the germline V gene, CDR1 is LGHDT and CDR2 is YNNKEL (reference sequence). CDR3 DNA: TGTGCCAGCGGCGGACTAGCGGGCTACGAGCAGTACTTC. This encodes CASGGLAGYEQYF.

This chain links TRBV19 with TRBJ2-4, with TRBD2 matching over 13 bases. CDR3 size: 18 residues. The trim removed 4 bases at V and 0 bases at J, leaving 6 bases unmatched. Germline CDR1 is LNHDA and CDR2 is SQIVND (reference sequence). This CDR3 is CASSTLAGGSIAKNIQYF. The CDR3 DNA sequence: TGTGCCAGTAGTACACTAGCGGGAGGGTCGATAGCCAAAAACATTCAGTACTTC.

This chain joins TRBV18 and TRBJ1-1; a possible D gene is TRBD1 (5 bases). Germline CDR1 is KGHSH and CDR2 is LQKENI. Trimming took 0 bases from V and 2 from J, leaving 10 bases between them. There are 15 residues in the CDR3. Written as DNA, the CDR3 is TGTGCCAGCTCACCACCGGGAAGGGGAAACACTGAAGCTTTCTTT. Its translation: CASSPPGRGNTEAFF.